The rows below give T cell receptor beta chains drawn from one sample of a study of T cell responses to AZD1222 COVID-19 vaccine. Some clones are missing from TCRdb's copy, which holds only in-frame ones; the method was immunoSEQ multiplex PCR. This table has about 130,000 clones, about four fifths appearing once. The input for sequencing was peripheral blood, taken on day 0 of AZD1222 vaccination. The receptors originated from an adult in good health. Each CDR3 is given with its conserved first and last residue. The D gene is left open where the match is weak. Some rows mark clone size as missing; the rest say once, few, many or name a class of expanded clone.

j_gene,abundance,d_gene,v_gene,CDR3aa,CDR3nt
TRBJ1-5,NA,NA,TRBV10-3,CAIGENERGPQHF,TGTGCCATCGGAGAGAACGAGAGGGGCCCCCAGCATTTT
TRBJ1-3,NA,NA,TRBV3-1/TRBV3-2,CASAPLPGSGNTIYF,TGTGCCAGCGCGCCTCTACCAGGTTCAGGAAACACCATATATTTT
TRBJ2-1,NA,TRBD2,TRBV5-6,CASSLARGGPYNEQFF,TGTGCCAGCAGCTTGGCCCGCGGGGGGCCGTACAATGAGCAGTTCTTC
TRBJ1-6,NA,NA,TRBV3-1/TRBV3-2,CASSQRDSPLHF,TGTGCCAGCAGCCAACGAGACTCACCCCTCCACTTT
TRBJ1-2,few,NA,TRBV28,CASSLPGSADYGYTF,TGTGCCAGCAGTCTCCCCGGCTCGGCGGACTATGGCTACACCTTC
TRBJ1-1,once,NA,TRBV6-6,CASSSAMLNTEAFF,TGTGCCAGCAGTTCGGCGATGTTGAACACTGAAGCTTTCTTT
TRBJ1-1,NA,NA,TRBV5-4,CASSLAGTGTEAFF,TGTGCCAGCAGCTTGGCCGGGACGGGGACTGAAGCTTTCTTT
TRBJ1-2,NA,TRBD1,TRBV3-1/TRBV3-2,CASSQSFTGQVNGYTF,TGTGCCAGCAGCCAGAGCTTCACCGGACAGGTGAATGGCTACACCTTC
TRBJ2-7,NA,TRBD1,TRBV9,CASSLLGQGDYEQYF,TGTGCCAGCAGCCTCCTGGGACAGGGGGACTACGAGCAGTACTTC
TRBJ2-2,once,NA,TRBV5-6,CASSLVGRENTGELFF,TGTGCCAGCAGCTTGGTTGGCAGGGAGAACACCGGGGAGCTGTTTTTT
TRBJ1-5,NA,NA,TRBV2,CASSRGNQPQHF,TGTGCCAGCAGTAGAGGGAACCAGCCCCAGCATTTT